Listed here are 14 T cell receptor beta chains from one sample, sequenced in a study of T cell changes during pregnancy in multiple sclerosis. Libraries were prepared by immunoSEQ multiplex PCR; TCRdb keeps only in-frame clonotypes and omits some of them. This table holds around 38,000 clones, roughly nine tenths found once. The sequenced sample was CD8+ T cells from peripheral blood mononuclear cells, obtained in the second trimester of pregnancy. The receptors were sampled from a female donor with multiple sclerosis, enrolled in a pregnancy study.

This clone has just one count. The rearrangement joins TRBV30 to TRBJ1-1; tentatively, D is TRBD1 (6 bases). V was shortened by 3 bases and J by 11 bases, with 19 bases between the two germline ends. Looked up from germline, CDR1 is GTSNPN and CDR2 is SVGIG (reference sequence). This CDR3 is 13 amino acids long. The CDR3 nucleotides read TGTGCCTGGAGGGATCTTACAGGGTGGAAGGCTTTCTTT. Encoded protein: CAWRDLTGWKAFF.

This chain connects TRBV7-8 to TRBJ1-4, with D possibly TRBD1 on 6 matching bases. Trimming shortened V by 5 bases and J by 6 bases, and 16 bases separated the two germline ends. The CDR3 runs 15 residues. The germline V gene encodes CDR1 SGHVS and CDR2 FQNEAQ. The CDR3 bases are TGTGCCAGCAGCATCAACAGGGCAACGGATGAAAAACTGTTTTTT. It is translated as CASSINRATDEKLFF.

The chain uses TRBV7-8 and TRBJ2-7; D might be TRBD2 (9 bases). The V gene lost 5 bases and the J gene lost 2 bases, with 16 bases spanning the gap. Germline V CDR1 and CDR2: SGHVS, FQNEAQ. There are 15 residues in the CDR3. CDR3 protein: CASSRGGDRTYEQYF. Written as DNA, the CDR3 is TGTGCCAGCAGCCGCGGGGGGGACAGGACCTACGAGCAGTACTTC.

The chain is built from TRBV6-1 and TRBJ2-1, with TRBD2 matching over 11 bases. J lost 10 bases, V lost 5 bases, and 4 bases had no gene match. This CDR3 has 13 residues. Per germline, CDR1 MNHNS and CDR2 SASEGT. In nucleotides, the CDR3 is TGTGCCAGCAGTCAAACTAGCGGGGGAGAGCAGTTCTTC. Translated: CASSQTSGGEQFF.

This CDR3 is CASSQGTDNQPQHF. The CDR3, as DNA: TGCGCCAGCAGCCAAGGGACAGACAATCAGCCCCAGCATTTT. This chain connects TRBV4-1 to TRBJ1-5, with D tentatively TRBD1 (6 bases). V dropped 1 base and J dropped 3 bases, with 7 bases sitting between them. The germline gives CDR1 MGHRA, CDR2 YSYEKL. The CDR3 runs 14 residues.

This rearrangement joins TRBV7-9 to TRBJ2-1, with D uncertain. V gave up 5 bases and J gave up 9 bases, with 8 bases separating them. The CDR3 is 11 residues long. Germline CDR1 SEHNR, CDR2 FQNEAQ (reference sequence). CDR3 bases: TGTGCCAGCAGCCCTCTACTTGAGCAGTTCTTC. As protein: CASSPLLEQFF.

The chain employs TRBV5-1 and TRBJ2-7; the match to TRBD1 covers 7 bases. The CDR3 contains 15 residues. V was pared by 2 bases and J by 5 bases, with 10 bases of the junction left unmatched. The V gene's germline CDR1 is SGHRS and CDR2 YFSETQ. The CDR3 spells CASSFLSDRAHEQYF. CDR3 sequence (DNA): TGCGCCAGCAGCTTTCTTAGCGACAGGGCCCACGAGCAGTACTTC.

This clone has just a few counts. This chain links TRBV6-5 with TRBJ2-1, with 9 bases matching TRBD1. The CDR3 runs 15 residues. The V gene end was trimmed by 2 bases and the J gene end by 7 bases; junction bases not matched to a gene: 6. Germline V gene lookup returns CDR1 MNHEY and CDR2 SVGAGI. The CDR3 DNA reads as TGTGCCAGCAGTTACGGGGACAGGGAAATTAATGAGCAGTTCTTC. This translates into CASSYGDREINEQFF.

The chain employs TRBV4-3 and TRBJ1-1, with D perhaps matching TRBD1 (6 bases). The CDR3 runs to 14 residues. Germline loops: CDR1 LGHNA, CDR2 YSLEER. Trimming pared 0 bases from V and 6 bases from J, leaving 11 bases between. The CDR3 reads CASSQDRGNPEAFF. The CDR3 DNA follows: TGCGCCAGCAGCCAAGACAGGGGAAACCCTGAAGCTTTCTTT.

The V gene is TRBV19, the J gene TRBJ1-2; perhaps TRBD1 as D (5 bases). The V end lost 5 bases, the J end lost 8 bases, and 18 bases lay between the germline ends. CDR3 length: 14 amino acids. Germline lookup yields CDR1 LNHDA and CDR2 SQIVND (reference sequence). CDR3 nucleotides: TGTGCCAGTAGTTTATCAGCGGGGGAGCGAGGCTACACCTTC. Protein product: CASSLSAGERGYTF.

This clone was observed a single time. The chain couples TRBV5-4 to TRBJ1-3; TRBD1 matches 8 bases. Unmatched junction bases numbered 6, after V lost 3 bases and J lost 4 bases. The CDR3 covers 15 residues. Germline loops: CDR1 SGHNT, CDR2 YYREEE (reference sequence). DNA of the CDR3: TGTGCCAGCAGCTCTGACAGGGGCCTAGGAAACACCATATATTTT. Translation: CASSSDRGLGNTIYF.

The chain employs TRBV27 and TRBJ2-3; D is unclear. V lost 4 bases and J lost 4, with 6 bases in between. Germline loops: CDR1 MNHEY, CDR2 SMNVEV (reference sequence). The CDR3 spans 12 residues. The DNA for the CDR3 is TGTGCCAGCAGTTCGGTTGCAGATACGCAGTATTTT. This sequence encodes CASSSVADTQYF.

This clone appeared a single time. The chain employs TRBV5-8 and TRBJ1-5; TRBD1 might be the D (6 bases). This CDR3 has 15 amino acids. Trimming cost V 4 bases and J 11 bases, with 22 bases left between them. Germline loops: CDR1 SGHTS, CDR2 YDEGEE. In DNA form, the CDR3 reads TGTGCCAGCAGCCGTTTGGGGGGGGCTTATCGATCCCAGCATTTT. This encodes CASSRLGGAYRSQHF.

The V gene is TRBV10-2, the J gene TRBJ1-5, with a possible D match to TRBD1 (5 bases). Germline CDR1 WSHSY, CDR2 SAAADI. V was cut by 11 bases and J by 3 bases, with 17 bases left in between. This CDR3 comprises 14 residues. In DNA form, the CDR3 reads TGCGCCGCACAAGCCGGGGGGTACAATCAGCCCCAGCATTTT. It specifies CAAQAGGYNQPQHF.